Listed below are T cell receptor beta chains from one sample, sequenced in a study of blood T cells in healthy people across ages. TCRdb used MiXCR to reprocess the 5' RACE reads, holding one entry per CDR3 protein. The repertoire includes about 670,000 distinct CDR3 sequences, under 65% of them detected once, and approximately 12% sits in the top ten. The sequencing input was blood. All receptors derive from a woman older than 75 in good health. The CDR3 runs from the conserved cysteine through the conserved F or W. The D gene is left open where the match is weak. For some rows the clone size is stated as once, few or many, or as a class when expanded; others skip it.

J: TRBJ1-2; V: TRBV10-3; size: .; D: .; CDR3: CAATKDNRANYGYTF; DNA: TGTGCCGCGACCAAGGACAACCGAGCTAACTATGGCTACACCTTC
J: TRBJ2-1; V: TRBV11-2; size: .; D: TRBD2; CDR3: CASRTSLNEQFF; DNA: TGTGCCAGCCGGACTAGTCTAAATGAGCAGTTCTTC
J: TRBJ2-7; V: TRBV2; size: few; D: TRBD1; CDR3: CASSEAAWTGVYNEQYF; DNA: TGTGCCAGCAGTGAAGCGGCATGGACAGGTGTTTATAATGAGCAGTACTTC
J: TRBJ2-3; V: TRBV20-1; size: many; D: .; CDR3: CSARAPLPTDTQYF; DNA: TGCAGTGCTCGGGCACCCCTCCCCACAGATACGCAGTATTTT
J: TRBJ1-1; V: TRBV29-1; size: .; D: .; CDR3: CSVESVPEAFF; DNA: TGCAGCGTTGAGAGCGTCCCTGAAGCTTTCTTT
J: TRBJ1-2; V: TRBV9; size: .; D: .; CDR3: CASSVEGTWGDYGYTF; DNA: TGTGCCAGCAGCGTAGAGGGGACATGGGGGGACTATGGCTACACCTTC
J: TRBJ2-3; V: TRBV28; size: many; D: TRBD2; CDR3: CASSLSGGLDTQYF; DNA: TGTGCCAGCAGTTTATCGGGGGGGCTGGATACGCAGTATTTT
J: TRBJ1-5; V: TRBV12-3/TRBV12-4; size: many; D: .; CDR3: CASSPQGYNQPQHF; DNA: TGTGCCAGCAGCCCACAGGGTTACAATCAGCCCCAGCATTTT
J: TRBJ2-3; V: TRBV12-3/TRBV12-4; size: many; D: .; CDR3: CASSLAGVSADTQYF; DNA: TGTGCCAGCAGTTTAGCGGGGGTCAGCGCAGATACGCAGTATTTT
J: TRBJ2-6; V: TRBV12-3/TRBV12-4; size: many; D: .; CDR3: CASSLSRAGANVLTF; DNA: TGTGCCAGCAGTTTATCCCGGGCTGGGGCCAACGTCCTGACTTTC
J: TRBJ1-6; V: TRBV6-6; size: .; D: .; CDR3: CASSSSGRPPVSPLHF; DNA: TGTGCCAGCAGTTCATCCGGGAGACCGCCGGTTTCACCCCTCCACTTT
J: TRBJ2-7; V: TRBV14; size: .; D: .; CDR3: CASSQGIGASYEQYF; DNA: TGTGCCAGCAGCCAAGGAATCGGTGCATCCTACGAGCAGTACTTC
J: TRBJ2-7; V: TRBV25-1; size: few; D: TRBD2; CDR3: CASSDPAGTSGNEQYF; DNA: TGTGCCAGCAGTGACCCCGCAGGGACTAGCGGCAATGAGCAGTACTTC
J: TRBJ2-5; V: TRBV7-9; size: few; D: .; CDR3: CASTSVMGPQETQYF; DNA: TGTGCCAGCACCTCAGTTATGGGACCCCAAGAGACCCAGTACTTC
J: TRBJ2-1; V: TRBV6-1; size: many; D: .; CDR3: CASSPLKSAGNEQFF; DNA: TGTGCCAGCAGCCCGCTGAAATCGGCCGGCAATGAGCAGTTCTTC
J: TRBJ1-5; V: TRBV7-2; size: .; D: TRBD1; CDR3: CASSSTGGYSNQPQHF; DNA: TGTGCCAGCAGCTCTACAGGGGGCTATAGCAATCAGCCCCAGCATTTT
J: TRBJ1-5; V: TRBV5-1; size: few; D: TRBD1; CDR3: CASSLGDSHSNQPQHF; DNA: TGCGCCAGCAGCTTGGGGGACAGCCATAGCAATCAGCCCCAGCATTTT
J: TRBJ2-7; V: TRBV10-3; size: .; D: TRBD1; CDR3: CAIGRDRQSYEQYF; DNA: TGTGCCATCGGCCGGGACAGGCAGTCCTACGAGCAGTACTTC
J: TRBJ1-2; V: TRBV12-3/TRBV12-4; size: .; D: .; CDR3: CASTHGGPGTSYGYTF; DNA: TGTGCCAGCACCCACGGCGGGCCAGGGACTTCTTATGGCTACACCTTC
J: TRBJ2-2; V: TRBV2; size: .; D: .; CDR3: CASRAGQNTGELFF; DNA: TGTGCCAGCAGGGCGGGACAAAACACCGGGGAGCTGTTTTTT
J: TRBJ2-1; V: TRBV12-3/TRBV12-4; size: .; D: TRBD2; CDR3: CASSSAGDNEQFF; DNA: TGTGCCAGCAGTTCGGCGGGGGACAATGAGCAGTTCTTC
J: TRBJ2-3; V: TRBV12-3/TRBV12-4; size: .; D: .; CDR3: CASSDRRRFGTDTQYF; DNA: TGTGCCAGCAGCGATCGGAGAAGATTCGGCACAGATACGCAGTATTTT
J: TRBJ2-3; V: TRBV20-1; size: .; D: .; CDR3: CSARDDGGTDTQYF; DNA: TGCAGTGCTAGAGATGATGGGGGCACAGATACGCAGTATTTT
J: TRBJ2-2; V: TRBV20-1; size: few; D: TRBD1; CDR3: CSARRQGTGTGELFF; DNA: TGCAGTGCTAGGCGACAGGGCACGGGGACCGGGGAGCTGTTTTTT
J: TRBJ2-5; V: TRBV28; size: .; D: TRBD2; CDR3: CASSPASAGVETQYF; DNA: TGTGCCAGCAGCCCGGCCTCAGCGGGGGTAGAGACCCAGTACTTC
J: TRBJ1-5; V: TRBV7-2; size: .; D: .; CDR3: CASSSWAPQTVRESQPQHF; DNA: TGTGCCAGCAGCTCCTGGGCCCCACAGACAGTCCGCGAGAGTCAGCCCCAGCATTTT
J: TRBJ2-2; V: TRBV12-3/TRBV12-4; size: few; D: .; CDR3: CASSFIGSLGGELFF; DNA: TGTGCCAGCAGTTTCATAGGGTCCCTCGGCGGGGAGCTGTTTTTT
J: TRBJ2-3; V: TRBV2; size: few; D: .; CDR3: CASSGGRTSTDTQYF; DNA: TGTGCCAGCAGCGGGGGACGGACCAGCACAGATACGCAGTATTTT
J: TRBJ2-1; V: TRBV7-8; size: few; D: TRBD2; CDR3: CASSLLAGVYNEQFF; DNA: TGTGCCAGCAGCTTACTAGCGGGAGTTTACAATGAGCAGTTCTTC
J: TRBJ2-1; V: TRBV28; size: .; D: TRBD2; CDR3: CASSPLERGQFF; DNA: TGTGCCAGCAGCCCCCTGGAGCGGGGGCAGTTCTTC
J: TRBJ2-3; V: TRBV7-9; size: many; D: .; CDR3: CASSAGLGSTDTQYF; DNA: TGTGCCAGCAGCGCGGGGCTGGGAAGCACAGATACGCAGTATTTT
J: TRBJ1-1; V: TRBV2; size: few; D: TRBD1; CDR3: CASSVDRGAEAFF; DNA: TGTGCCAGCAGTGTTGACAGGGGGGCTGAAGCTTTCTTT
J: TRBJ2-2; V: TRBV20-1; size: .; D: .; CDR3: CSARGLVHTGELFF; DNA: TGCAGTGCTAGAGGGCTAGTCCACACCGGGGAGCTGTTTTTT
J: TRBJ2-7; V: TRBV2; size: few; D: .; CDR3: CATAGPYEQYF; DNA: TGTGCCACCGCCGGTCCCTACGAGCAGTACTTC
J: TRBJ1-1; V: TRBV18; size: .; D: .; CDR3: CASSPVRTEAFF; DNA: TGTGCCAGCTCACCCGTGCGCACTGAAGCTTTCTTT
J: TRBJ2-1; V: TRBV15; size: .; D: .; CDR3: CATSSGLVNEQFF; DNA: TGTGCCACCAGCAGCGGGCTTGTGAATGAGCAGTTCTTC
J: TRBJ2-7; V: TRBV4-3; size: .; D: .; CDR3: CASSQDLGGTRYEQYF; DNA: TGCGCCAGCAGCCAAGATTTAGGCGGGACACGCTACGAGCAGTACTTC
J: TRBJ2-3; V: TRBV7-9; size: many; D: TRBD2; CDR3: CASSISGRTDTQYF; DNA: TGTGCCAGCAGCATCAGCGGGAGGACAGATACGCAGTATTTT
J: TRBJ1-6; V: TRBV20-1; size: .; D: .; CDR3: CSASRAEAGGSPLHF; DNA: TGCAGTGCTAGTAGGGCCGAGGCAGGCGGTTCACCCCTCCACTTT
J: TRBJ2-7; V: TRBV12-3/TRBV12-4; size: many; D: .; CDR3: CASSFFRGRLLEQYF; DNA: TGTGCCAGCAGTTTCTTCCGGGGGCGGCTCCTCGAGCAGTACTTC
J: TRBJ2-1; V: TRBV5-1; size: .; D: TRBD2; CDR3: CASSLEAGGWFF; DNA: TGCGCCAGCAGCTTGGAAGCGGGAGGGTGGTTCTTC
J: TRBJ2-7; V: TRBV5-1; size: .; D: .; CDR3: CASSLGEQPYEQYF; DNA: TGCGCCAGCAGCTTGGGCGAGCAGCCCTACGAGCAGTACTTC
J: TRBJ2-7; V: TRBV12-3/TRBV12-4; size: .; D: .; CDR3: CASTLGGALYGEQYF; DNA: TGTGCCAGCACTTTGGGGGGGGCCCTTTACGGTGAGCAGTACTTC
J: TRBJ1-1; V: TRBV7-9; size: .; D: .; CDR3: CASSLVGVLQGGNTEAFF; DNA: TGTGCCAGCAGCTTAGTAGGGGTTTTACAGGGTGGCAACACTGAAGCTTTCTTT
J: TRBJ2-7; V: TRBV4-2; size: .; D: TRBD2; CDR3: CASSRGEGSSYEQYF; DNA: TGTGCCAGCAGCCGCGGGGAGGGAAGCTCCTACGAGCAGTACTTC
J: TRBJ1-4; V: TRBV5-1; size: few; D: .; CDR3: CASSRGTSNEKLFF; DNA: TGCGCCAGCAGCCGCGGGACCTCGAATGAAAAACTGTTTTTT